This TCR beta chain was retrieved from a study of blood T cells in healthy people across ages (dated by TCRdb to 2013 to 2016). For context, the study as a whole: In model experiments, template switching captured about one uniquely barcoded TCR beta cDNA molecule for every two T cells. Age-related changes in TCR beta repertoire diversity were measured in the study by deep sequencing normalized with unique cDNA molecular identifiers. Four age groups were formed from the donors: young (average around 15 years), middle-aged (around 39), aged (over 55) and long-lived (approximately 78). To avoid experimental bias, donors of different ages were distributed randomly across sequencing lanes. Using the same blood draw, the study looked at two additional independent replicas of 1 million unique cDNA reads for two donors, one aged 18 to 30 and the other aged 80 or older.

This clonotype was found many times. What antigen it recognizes has not been identified. No much larger clone is present one base from it, and per-base qualities are unavailable. The CDR3 measures 15 amino acids from cysteine to phenylalanine. Only CDR3 DNA remains: 45 bases, in frame from the first base. At the junction V is shortened by 2 bases and J by 2 bases; bases outside the gene matches: 2. According to the germline V gene (reference sequence), CDR1 reads MNHEY and CDR2 reads SMNVEV. The roughly 42 donors, aged 6 to 90 years, were systemically healthy Caucasian individuals from Russia. Each donor gave approximately 9.3 milliliters of peripheral blood, collected into EDTA-treated Vacutainer tubes. PBMCs were isolated by Ficoll-Paque density-gradient centrifugation, with at least 7 million obtained per sample. Trizol reagent was used to extract total RNA from the PBMCs, yielding at least 6 micrograms per sample. For every donor, an aliquot of PBMCs went through flow cytometry to measure the percentages of naive CD45RAhigh/CD27high T cells.

Libraries were constructed by 5' RACE. The data were produced on an Illumina HiSeq 2500. The second PCR ran for about 6 to 12 cycles and used a J-beta primer mix along with a sample-barcoded 5' primer. A unique molecular identifier was introduced onto each TCR beta cDNA molecule by a template-switch 5' adaptor carrying 12 random nucleotides. Each sample yielded at least 2.5 million CDR3-containing paired-end reads. All of the RNA was converted into first-strand cDNA using the Mint cDNA synthesis kit, with a TRBC-specific oligonucleotide serving as the primer. Following uracil-DNA glycosylase treatment, a first 18-cycle PCR with universal primers M1SS and BC2_uni_R was performed on all cDNA. The original pipeline was this. For normalization, 1 million high-quality reads were randomly selected from each sample, with every read carrying a distinct molecular identifier. Instead of being binned into consensus sequences, reads that shared molecular identifiers were thrown out. MiTCR, with a Q25 quality threshold and the strictest error-elimination algorithm, was used for CDR3 identification, clonotype clustering and error correction. A nonparametric unseen species model with Euler transformation was used to estimate lower-bound total TCR beta diversity. TCRdb passed the public sequencing reads through fastp at Q25 and MiXCR, retaining productive beta sequences. Each entry is one CDR3 protein sequence, shown with its most common DNA and genes. The V and J calls here are based on TCRdb, not the publication. This sample comprises more than 1 million distinct CDR3 sequences, more than 40% of them detected only once. Approximately 17% of the sample lies in the top ten.

What the work shows at the level of the full study, not this receptor alone: The long-lived group showed more naive CD4+ T cells, fewer expanded clones and increased TCR diversity than the aged group, suggesting age selection. A strong correlation was found between observed TCR beta diversity and the percentage of naive T cells measured by flow cytometry. Conclusive comparison of naive and antigen-experienced compartments was prevented by the profiling of bulk unsorted PBMCs. Estimates of total diversity from one million sequenced T cells were regarded as lower bounds and underestimates. Donor CMV infection status was unknown, potentially confounding age-related changes in expanded clonotypes. Observed TCR beta diversity per million T cells fell roughly linearly with age, and a significant reduction was already apparent by age roughly 40.

This receptor was taken from a woman aged 60-70 years in good health. In this chain, TRBV27 is recombined with TRBJ2-1; TRBD2 agrees with 8 junctional bases. Source material: blood. The CDR3 loop reads CASSLPGGAYNEQFF. The nucleotide sequence is given as TGTGCCAGCAGTTTACCGGGAGGGGCCTACAATGAGCAGTTCTTC.